This T cell receptor beta chain was captured in a study of T-cell memory formation after mild COVID-19. Notes on the study in general: Most CD4+ clones that shrank were in CM and EM, while CD8+ ones turned up in EMRA.

This clonotype was recorded a few times. Its antigen is as yet unknown. Trimming removed 6 bases at V and 0 bases at J, with 5 bases between. CDR1 and CDR2 (germline): SQVTM, ANQGSEA. The CDR3 runs 11 residues. Using constant-segment primers, 5'RACE produced TCR alpha and TCR beta cDNA libraries carrying sample barcodes and UMIs. One entry per CDR3 protein results from TCRdb running MiXCR on the 5' RACE reads. The sample yields some 50,000 distinct CDR3 sequences, 25% to 30% seen once. The rearrangement links TRBV29-1 to TRBJ2-5; unclear D gene. This TCR was sampled from a man between 18 and 29 years old who had mild COVID-19 (a few samples of this study predate the infection). Cell type and time point are not known. The sequencing sample was made of PBMCs or a T cell subset sorted from them (not recorded which). The DNA of the CDR3 is TGCAGCGTCCGGAACCAAGAGACCCAGTACTTC. Its translation: CSVRNQETQYF.